The clone carrying this T cell receptor beta chain turned up a few times. Its antigen is undetermined. Germline and genes: mouse. The read ends 4 residues early relative to the CDR3; the germline J gene fills the gap. The same CDR3 also results from other DNA sequences found in this sample. The record originates from a study of CD8+ T cells in alopecia areata. About the research overall: Grafted skin came from C3H/HeJ donors with spontaneous alopecia (roughly 6-13 months old) and was placed on roughly 7-11-week-old female C3H/HeJ mice. Study conclusions and caveats: Alopecia totalis/universalis scalp especially showed more expanded CD8+ clones than normal scalp. Sequence data from scalp samples additionally include resident alphabeta T cells of normal skin. Relative to mice, TCR sharing across patients was less clear, a difference possibly HLA-related.

CDR3 length: 14 residues. The junction had 3 bases not matched to a gene; V was cut back by 5 bases and J by 3 bases. Per germline, CDR1 FNHDT and CDR2 SITEND (reference sequence). Scientists pooled cutaneous lymph node cells and sorted them on CD4, CD8alpha, NKG2D, NKG2ACE and other markers. Reverse transcribed after extraction, RNA yielded cDNA as the sequencing template. Method: immunoSEQ multiplex PCR; TCRdb's copy keeps in-frame clones and lacks some. This sample shows 200,000 to 300,000 clones and no singletons; 1.2% rests with the ten largest. Sequenced: CD4+ T cells sorted from a lymph node. This TCR was recovered from a C3H/HeJ mouse with alopecia areata. The strain's MHC haplotype is H2-k. The chain employs TRBV19 and TRBJ2-3; 10 bases fit TRBD1. The CDR3 DNA, read in part, is TGTGCCAGCAGGAGACAGGGGGCGGCAGAA. As protein: CASRRQGAAE. The whole CDR3 protein is CASRRQGAAETLYF.